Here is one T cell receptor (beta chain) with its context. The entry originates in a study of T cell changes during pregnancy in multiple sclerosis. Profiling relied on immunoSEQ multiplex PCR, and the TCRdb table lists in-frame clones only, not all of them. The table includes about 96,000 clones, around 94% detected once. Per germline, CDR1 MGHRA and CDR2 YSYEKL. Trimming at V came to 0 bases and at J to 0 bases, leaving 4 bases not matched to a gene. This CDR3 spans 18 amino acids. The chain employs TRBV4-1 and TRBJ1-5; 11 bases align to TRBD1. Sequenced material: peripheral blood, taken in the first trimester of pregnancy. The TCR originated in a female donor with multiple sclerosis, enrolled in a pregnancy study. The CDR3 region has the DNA TGCGCCAGCAGCCAAGAGGGGACAGGGGGTTATAGCAATCAGCCCCAGCATTTT. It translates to CASSQEGTGGYSNQPQHF.